Shown below are 11 T cell receptor beta chains from a single sample sequenced in a study of blood T cell repertoires in COVID-19. Clones were read by immunoSEQ multiplex PCR, and TCRdb kept only the in-frame ones, dropping some. The data show around 260,000 clones, with 83% seen just once and roughly 9.4% held by the top ten. Sequencing used peripheral blood. The receptors stem from a woman in her forties or fifties who had recovered from COVID-19.

This clone showed up just a few times. The rearrangement links TRBV18 to TRBJ2-5; TRBD2 matches at 8 bases. V lost 3 bases and J lost 5; bases outside the gene matches: 8. The germline CDR1 and CDR2 sequences are KGHSH and LQKENI. This CDR3 spans 15 amino acids. The CDR3, as DNA: TGTGCCAGCTCACCCTCAAGCGGGAGCGGGGAGACCCAGTACTTC. Protein: CASSPSSGSGETQYF.

The CDR3 bases are TGTGCCAGCGGACGTAGACAGTCAAGGAATTCACCCCTCCACTTT. It codes for CASGRRQSRNSPLHF. The chain has TRBV7-2 and TRBJ1-6; tentative D call: TRBD1 (5 bases). The CDR3 has 15 residues. V dropped 8 bases and J dropped 7 bases, with 18 bases sitting between them. Germline V CDR1 and CDR2: SGHTA, FQGNSA.

The rearrangement joins TRBV5-1 to TRBJ1-1; TRBD1 matches at 9 bases. The CDR3 totals 13 residues. The V and J ends lost 3 bases and 10 bases, in that order; junction bases with no gene match: 7. Per the germline V gene, CDR1 is SGHRS and CDR2 is YFSETQ. CDR3 coding DNA: TGCGCCAGCAGCTGGGACAGGGAGCTTCGAGCTTTCTTT. Protein sequence: CASSWDRELRAFF. The variable domain in full, completed from reference TRBV5-1 and TRBJ1-1, reads KAGVTQTPRYLIKTRGQQVTLSCSPISGHRSVSWYQQTPGQGLQFLFEYFSETQRNKGNFPGRFSGRQFSNSRSEMNVSTLELGDSALYLCASSWDRELRAFFGQGTRLTVV.

This chain connects TRBV27 to TRBJ2-7; possibly TRBD1 for D (6 bases). V was pared by 6 bases and J by 4 bases, with 19 bases between. The germline V gene has CDR1 MNHEY and CDR2 SMNVEV (reference sequence). There are 15 residues in the CDR3. The CDR3 region is CASRNRDRRGYEQYF. The CDR3 region has the DNA TGTGCCAGCAGAAACAGGGACCGACGGGGATACGAGCAGTACTTC.

J is TRBJ1-1 and V is TRBV10-3, with a possible D match to TRBD1 (6 bases). The CDR3 covers 15 residues. V lost 6 bases, J lost 1 base, and 15 bases lay in between. Per germline, CDR1 ENHRY and CDR2 SYGVKD. This CDR3 is CAIRKTGTQNTEAFF. The CDR3 DNA reads as TGTGCCATCAGGAAAACCGGGACACAGAACACTGAAGCTTTCTTT.

The rearrangement uses TRBV28 and TRBJ2-7; 7 positions match TRBD2. This CDR3 contains 14 residues. The junction had 5 bases not matched to a gene; V was cut back by 3 bases and J by 3 bases. The germline V gene has CDR1 MDHEN and CDR2 SYDVKM. CDR3 protein: CASSFPAGVYEQYF. CDR3 in DNA: TGTGCCAGCAGTTTCCCCGCGGGGGTCTACGAGCAGTACTTC.

This rearrangement joins TRBV24-1 to TRBJ2-1; weak D call: TRBD1 (5 bases). In germline, CDR1 is KGHDR, CDR2 SFDVKD. The V and J ends lost 6 bases and 2 bases respectively, with 16 bases between them. The CDR3 has 16 residues. CDR3 sequence reads: CATSTSRAGAYNEQFF. CDR3 coding DNA: TGTGCCACCAGTACGTCCAGGGCTGGGGCCTACAATGAGCAGTTCTTC.

This sequence joins TRBV28 and TRBJ2-7, with 9 bases matching TRBD1. V gave up 5 bases and J gave up 5 bases; unmatched junction bases: 4. The CDR3 loop spans 13 amino acids. CDR1 and CDR2 from the germline V gene are MDHEN and SYDVKM. The CDR3 region has the DNA TGTGCCAGCAGTCCGGGACAGGGAGACGAGCAGTACTTC. It codes for CASSPGQGDEQYF.

This chain uses TRBV29-1 with TRBJ2-3; 11 bases agree with TRBD2. CDR1 is SQVTM, CDR2 ANQGSEA, per germline. CDR3 size: 16 residues. V shed 0 bases, J shed 6 bases, and the junction held 8 bases outside the gene matches. The CDR3 reads CSVEDRASGRSDTQYF. The CDR3 nucleotides read TGCAGCGTTGAAGATCGGGCTAGCGGGAGGTCCGATACGCAGTATTTT.

The V call is TRBV30, the J call TRBJ2-5, with D possibly TRBD1 on 6 matching bases. This CDR3 region has 14 residues. Trimming left V 5 bases short and J 1 base short, with 14 bases between. Germline V gene lookup returns CDR1 GTSNPN and CDR2 SVGIG (reference sequence). Here the CDR3 reads CAWLKQGIQETQYF. CDR3 nucleotides: TGTGCCTGGCTTAAACAGGGAATCCAAGAGACCCAGTACTTC.

V and J are TRBV2 and TRBJ2-1; 10 bases match TRBD2. From germline, CDR1 is SNHLY and CDR2 FYNNEI. J lost 7 bases, V lost 3 bases, and 12 bases had no gene match. This CDR3 is 17 amino acids long. The CDR3 nucleotides read TGTGCCAGCAGTGATTGGGTAGTCGCTAGCGGGAGTAATGAGCAGTTCTTC. Its translation: CASSDWVVASGSNEQFF.